Listed here is a single T cell receptor beta chain. Germline lookup yields CDR1 SEHNR and CDR2 FQNEAQ (reference sequence). With 5 bases clipped from V and 1 base from J, the junction kept 9 bases outside the gene matches. This CDR3 has 16 residues. This entry belongs to a study of memory CD4+ T cells and cytomegalovirus serostatus. Authors' methods: After removing out-of-frame reads, around 2,100,000 distinct TCRbeta sequences remained. The assay was immunoSEQ multiplex PCR, and TCRdb's table has in-frame clones only and misses some. The D gene and trimming were derived from the DNA, and the V and J assignments and clone size from that table. This table has 40,000 to 55,000 clones, about four fifths appearing once. The sort gate was single viable CD3+CD4+CD8-CD45RO+ cells for memory CD4+ T cells. CMV serostatus came from serum IgG against pp150, pp28, p38, p52. After thawing, CD4+ T cells were positively selected.

Sequences were obtained from memory CD4+ T cells from blood. The chain has TRBV7-9 and TRBJ2-5; 8 bases are a match to TRBD2. The receptor comes from an adult in good health and CMV-seropositive. The CDR3: CASSPDGRGAQETQYF. In DNA, the CDR3 is TGTGCCAGCAGCCCCGACGGGCGGGGGGCCCAAGAGACCCAGTACTTC.